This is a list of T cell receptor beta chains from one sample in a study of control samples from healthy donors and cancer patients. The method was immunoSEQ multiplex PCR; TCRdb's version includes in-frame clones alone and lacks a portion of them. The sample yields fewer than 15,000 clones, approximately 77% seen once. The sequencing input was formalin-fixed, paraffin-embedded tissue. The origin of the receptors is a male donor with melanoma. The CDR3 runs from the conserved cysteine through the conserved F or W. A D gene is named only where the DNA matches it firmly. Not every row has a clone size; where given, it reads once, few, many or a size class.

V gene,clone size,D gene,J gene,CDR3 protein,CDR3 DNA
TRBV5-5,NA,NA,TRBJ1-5,CASSPTGQNNQPQHF,TGTGCCAGCAGTCCCACAGGACAGAATAATCAGCCCCAGCATTTT
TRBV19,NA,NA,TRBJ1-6,CASSTYNSPLHF,TGTGCCAGTAGTACCTATAATTCACCCCTCCACTTT
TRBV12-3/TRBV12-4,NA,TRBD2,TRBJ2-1,CASTVTSGDLQFF,TGTGCCAGCACCGTGACTAGCGGGGATTTACAGTTCTTC
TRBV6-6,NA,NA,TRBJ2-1,CASSTEPGSYNEQFF,TGTGCCAGCAGTACCGAGCCAGGGTCCTACAATGAGCAGTTCTTC
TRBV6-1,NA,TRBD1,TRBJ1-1,CASSERTGDRAFF,TGTGCCAGCAGTGAAAGGACAGGGGACCGGGCTTTCTTT
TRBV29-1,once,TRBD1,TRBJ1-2,CTTDGTGHGGNYGYTF,TGCACCACAGATGGGACAGGCCACGGGGGTAACTATGGCTACACCTTC
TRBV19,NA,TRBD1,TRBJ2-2,CASSLIQGTGRNTGELFF,TGTGCCAGTAGCCTCATACAAGGGACAGGGCGGAACACCGGGGAGCTGTTTTTT
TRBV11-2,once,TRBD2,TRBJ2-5,CASSLSAGGETQYF,TGTGCCAGCAGCTTATCGGCGGGGGGAGAGACCCAGTACTTC
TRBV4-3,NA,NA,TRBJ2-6,CASSRAGANVLTF,TGCGCCAGCAGCCGAGCTGGGGCCAACGTCCTGACTTTC
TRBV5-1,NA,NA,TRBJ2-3,CASSLGGQRLSTDTQYF,TGCGCCAGCAGCTTAGGGGGGCAGAGACTTAGCACAGATACGCAGTATTTT